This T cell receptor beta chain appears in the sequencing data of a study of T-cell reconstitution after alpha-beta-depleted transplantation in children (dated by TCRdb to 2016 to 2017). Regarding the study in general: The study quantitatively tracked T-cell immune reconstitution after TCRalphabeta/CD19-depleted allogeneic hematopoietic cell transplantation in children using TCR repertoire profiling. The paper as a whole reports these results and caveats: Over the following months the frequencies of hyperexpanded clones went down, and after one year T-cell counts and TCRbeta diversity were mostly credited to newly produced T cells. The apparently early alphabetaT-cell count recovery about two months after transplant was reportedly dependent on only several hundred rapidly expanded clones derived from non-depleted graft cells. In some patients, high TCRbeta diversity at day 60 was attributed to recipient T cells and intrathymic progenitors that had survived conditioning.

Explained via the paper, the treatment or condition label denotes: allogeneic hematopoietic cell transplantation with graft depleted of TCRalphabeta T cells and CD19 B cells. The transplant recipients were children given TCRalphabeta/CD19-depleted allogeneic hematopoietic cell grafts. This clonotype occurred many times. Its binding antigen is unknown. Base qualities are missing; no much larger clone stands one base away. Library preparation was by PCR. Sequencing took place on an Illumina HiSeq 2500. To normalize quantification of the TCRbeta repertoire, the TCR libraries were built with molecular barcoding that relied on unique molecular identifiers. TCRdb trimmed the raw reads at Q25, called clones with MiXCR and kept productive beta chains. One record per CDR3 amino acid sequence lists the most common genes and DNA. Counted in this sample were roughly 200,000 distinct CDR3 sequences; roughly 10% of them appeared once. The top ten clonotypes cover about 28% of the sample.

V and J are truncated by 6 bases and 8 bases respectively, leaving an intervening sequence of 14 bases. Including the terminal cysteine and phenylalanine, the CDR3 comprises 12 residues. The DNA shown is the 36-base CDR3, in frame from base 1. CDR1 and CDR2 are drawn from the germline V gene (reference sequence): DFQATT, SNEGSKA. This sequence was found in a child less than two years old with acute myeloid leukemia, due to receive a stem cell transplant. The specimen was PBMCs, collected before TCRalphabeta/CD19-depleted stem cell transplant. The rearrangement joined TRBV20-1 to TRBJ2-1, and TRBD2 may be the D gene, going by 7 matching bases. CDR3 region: CSARLGGDEQFF. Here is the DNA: TGCAGTGCAAGACTAGGGGGGGATGAGCAGTTCTTC.